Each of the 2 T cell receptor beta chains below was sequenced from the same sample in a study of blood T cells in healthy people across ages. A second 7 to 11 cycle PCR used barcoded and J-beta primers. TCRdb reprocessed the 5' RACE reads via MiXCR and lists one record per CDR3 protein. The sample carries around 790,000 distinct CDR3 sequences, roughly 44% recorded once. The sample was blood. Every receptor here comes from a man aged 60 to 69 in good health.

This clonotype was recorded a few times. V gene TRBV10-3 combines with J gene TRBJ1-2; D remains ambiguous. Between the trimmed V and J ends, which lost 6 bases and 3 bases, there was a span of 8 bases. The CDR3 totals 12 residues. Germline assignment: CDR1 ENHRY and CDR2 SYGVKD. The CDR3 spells CAIRGLDYGYTF. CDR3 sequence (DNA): TGTGCCATCAGGGGTTTGGACTATGGCTACACCTTC.

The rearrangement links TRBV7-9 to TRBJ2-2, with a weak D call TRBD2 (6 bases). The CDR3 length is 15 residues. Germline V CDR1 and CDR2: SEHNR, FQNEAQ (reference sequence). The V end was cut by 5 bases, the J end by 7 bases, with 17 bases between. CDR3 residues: CASSAPQGLGGELFF. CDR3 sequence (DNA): TGTGCCAGCAGCGCCCCCCAGGGACTGGGCGGGGAGCTGTTTTTT.